The clone carrying this T cell receptor (beta chain) has only a few counts. Antigen: not known. This sample is part of a study of human T cells and chemical hapten exposure. Study information: Small pooled library volume differences mainly caused per-sample TCR yield variation.

Broader study findings: Sensitizing to DPC left TCRs with a frequency above 1 in 1000 unaltered.

RNA extraction used unfractionated whole blood as the source of total RNA. Trimming pared 5 bases from V and 1 base from J, leaving 12 bases between. CDR3 length: 15 residues. The V gene's germline CDR1 is SGHVS and CDR2 FQNEAQ. Individual cDNA molecules received unique molecular identifiers in the library. Methods used by the authors: Sample TCR counts, which ranged from about 23,224 to 700,000, had a median of 95,638. One entry per CDR3 protein results from TCRdb running MiXCR on the 5' RACE reads. TCRdb, not the original authors, processed these V and J calls. The sample holds 110,000 or so distinct CDR3 sequences, around a fifth seen once.

The chain uses TRBV7-8 and TRBJ1-5; D uncertain. The clonotype was recovered from a human donor in good health. CDR3 nucleotides: TGTGCCAGCAGCCAACACGCGTACAGCAATCAGCCCCAGCATTTT. Translating gives CASSQHAYSNQPQHF.